This TCR beta chain was recorded in a study of cytomegalovirus exposure and HLA in healthy donors. For the study at large: Sequencing of about 179 million T cells in an earlier analysis found approximately 120 million unique TCR beta sequences.

Researchers ran the PCR with 60 Vbeta and 13 Jbeta primers. Using immunoSEQ multiplex PCR, the repertoire was profiled, and TCRdb retains in-frame clones only, with some absent. The top ten hold over 0.3% of the sample, which has roughly 250,000 clones, over 70% seen once. The CDR3 length is 15 residues. The J segment lost 5 bases and the V segment lost 4 bases, leaving 5 bases of the junction unmatched. CDR1 and CDR2 (germline): SGHTA, FQGNSA. The rearrangement joins TRBV7-2 to TRBJ2-5, with TRBD2 matching over 12 bases. The clonotype comes from a girl aged 2-10 years in good health and CMV-seronegative. The sequenced sample consisted of PBMCs. This chain's CDR3 is CASSSSGGAFETQYF. The CDR3 DNA reads as TGTGCCAGCAGCTCTAGCGGGGGGGCTTTCGAGACCCAGTACTTC. The full variable domain, in which reference TRBV7-2 and TRBJ2-5 provide the parts outside the CDR3, is GAGVSQSPSNKVTEKGKDVELRCDPISGHTALYWYRQSLGQGLEFLIYFQGNSAPDKSGLPSDRFSAERTGGSVSTLTIQRTQQEDSAVYLCASSSSGGAFETQYFGPGTRLLVL.